Here is one TCR beta chain with its context. Its cognate antigen is unknown. CDR1 is SNHLY and CDR2 is FYNNEI in the germline V gene. The CDR3 totals 15 residues. Trimming at V came to 6 bases and at J to 7 bases, leaving 8 bases not matched to a gene. These data come from a study of T cell responses to AZD1222 COVID-19 vaccine. Some clones are missing from TCRdb's copy, which holds only in-frame ones; the method was immunoSEQ multiplex PCR. The repertoire consists of 75,000 to 80,000 clones, with around 80% occurring once and the leading ten covering 27%. Findings and caveats of the study: Spike-specific TCR breadth and depth both grew after two AZD1222 doses. Baseline seropositivity occurred in only 5 to 7 AZD1222 recipients. Spike was spanned by vaccine-associated CD4 TCRs, which were dominant at 160-218 and 743-854.

The TCR was taken from an adult who received the MenACWY meningococcal vaccine as a control. Material: peripheral blood, obtained 28 days after the second dose of the MenACWY control vaccine. The chain carries TRBV2 and TRBJ1-4; 10 positions match TRBD1. CDR3 sequence (DNA): TGTGCCAGCAGCGTGGTAGACAGGGGGCGTGAAAAACTGTTTTTT. Amino acid sequence: CASSVVDRGREKLFF.